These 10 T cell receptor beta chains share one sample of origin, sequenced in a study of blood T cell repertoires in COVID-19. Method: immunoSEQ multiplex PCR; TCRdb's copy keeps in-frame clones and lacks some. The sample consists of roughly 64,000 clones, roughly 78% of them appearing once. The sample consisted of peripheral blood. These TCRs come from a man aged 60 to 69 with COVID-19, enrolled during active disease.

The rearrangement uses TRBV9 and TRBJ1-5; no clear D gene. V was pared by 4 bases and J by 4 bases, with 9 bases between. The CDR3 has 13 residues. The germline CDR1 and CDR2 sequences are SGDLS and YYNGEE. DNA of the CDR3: TGTGCCAGCAGCCTCGACTGGAATCAGCCCCAGCATTTT. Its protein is CASSLDWNQPQHF.

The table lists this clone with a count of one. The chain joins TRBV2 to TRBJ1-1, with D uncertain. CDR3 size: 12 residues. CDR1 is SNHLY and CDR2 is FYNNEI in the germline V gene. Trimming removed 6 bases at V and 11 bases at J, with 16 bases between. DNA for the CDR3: TGTGCCAGCAGGCCGGAGGCGGGTATGGCTTTCTTT. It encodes CASRPEAGMAFF.

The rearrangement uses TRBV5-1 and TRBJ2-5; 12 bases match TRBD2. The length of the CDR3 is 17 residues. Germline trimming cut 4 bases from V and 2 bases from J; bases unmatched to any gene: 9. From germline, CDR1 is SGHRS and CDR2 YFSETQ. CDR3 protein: CASSPMTSGGLQETQYF. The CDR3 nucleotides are TGCGCCAGCAGCCCAATGACTAGCGGGGGACTTCAAGAGACCCAGTACTTC.

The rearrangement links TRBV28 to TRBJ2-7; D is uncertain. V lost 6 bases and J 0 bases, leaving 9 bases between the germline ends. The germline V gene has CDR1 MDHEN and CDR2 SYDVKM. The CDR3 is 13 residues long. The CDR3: CASSKTDSYEQYF. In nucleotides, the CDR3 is TGTGCCAGCAGCAAGACTGACTCCTACGAGCAGTACTTC. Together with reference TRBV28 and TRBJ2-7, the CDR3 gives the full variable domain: DVKVTQSSRYLVKRTGEKVFLECVQDMDHENMFWYRQDPGLGLRLIYFSYDVKMKEKGDIPEGYSVSREKKERFSLILESASTNQTSMYLCASSKTDSYEQYFGPGTRLTVT.

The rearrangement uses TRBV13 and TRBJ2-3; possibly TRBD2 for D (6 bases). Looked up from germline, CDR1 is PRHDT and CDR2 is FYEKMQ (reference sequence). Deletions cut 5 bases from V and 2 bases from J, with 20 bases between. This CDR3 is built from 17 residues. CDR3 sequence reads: CASSPPGGEALTDTQYF. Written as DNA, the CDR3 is TGTGCCAGCAGCCCCCCGGGCGGGGAAGCCCTCACAGATACGCAGTATTTT. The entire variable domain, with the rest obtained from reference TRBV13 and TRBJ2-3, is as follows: AAGVIQSPRHLIKEKRETATLKCYPIPRHDTVYWYQQGPGQDPQFLISFYEKMQSDKGSIPDRFSAQQFSDYHSELNMSSLELGDSALYFCASSPPGGEALTDTQYFGPGTRLTVL.

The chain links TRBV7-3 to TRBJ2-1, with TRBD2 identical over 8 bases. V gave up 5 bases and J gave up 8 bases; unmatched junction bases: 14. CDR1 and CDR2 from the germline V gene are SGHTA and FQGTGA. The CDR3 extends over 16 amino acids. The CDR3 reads CASSPSGGRLPYEQFF. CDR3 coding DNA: TGTGCCAGCAGCCCCTCGGGCGGGAGGCTGCCTTATGAGCAGTTCTTC.

The CDR3 sequence is CASMSLTRETQYF. CDR3 coding DNA: TGTGCCAGCATGTCCCTTACGAGGGAGACCCAGTACTTC. The chain combines TRBV12-3 or TRBV12-4 with TRBJ2-5, with D unresolved. The CDR3 contains 13 residues. The V gene lost 7 bases and the J gene lost 5 bases, with 14 bases spanning the gap.

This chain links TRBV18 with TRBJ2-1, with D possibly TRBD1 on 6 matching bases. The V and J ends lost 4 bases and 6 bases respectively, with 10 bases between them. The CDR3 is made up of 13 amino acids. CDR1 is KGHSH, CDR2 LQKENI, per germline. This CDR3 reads CASSLGTTNEQFF. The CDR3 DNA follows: TGTGCCAGCTCACTAGGGACAACCAATGAGCAGTTCTTC.

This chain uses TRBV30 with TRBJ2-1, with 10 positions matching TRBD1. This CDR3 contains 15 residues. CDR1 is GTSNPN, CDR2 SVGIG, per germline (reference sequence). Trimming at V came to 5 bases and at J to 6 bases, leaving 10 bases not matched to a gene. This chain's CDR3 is CAWSTGGGKLNEQFF. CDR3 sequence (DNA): TGTGCCTGGTCGACAGGGGGCGGGAAGCTCAATGAGCAGTTCTTC.

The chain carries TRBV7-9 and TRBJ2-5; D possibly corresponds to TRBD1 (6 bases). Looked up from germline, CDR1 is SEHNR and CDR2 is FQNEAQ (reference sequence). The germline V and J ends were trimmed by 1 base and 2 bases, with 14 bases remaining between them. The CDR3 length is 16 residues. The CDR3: CASSLGPTGEQETQYF. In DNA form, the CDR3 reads TGTGCCAGCAGCTTAGGGCCGACAGGAGAACAAGAGACCCAGTACTTC.